This passage covers 24 T cell receptor beta chains from one sample sequenced in a study of radiotherapy plus CTLA-4 blockade in lung cancer. Data came from immunoSEQ multiplex PCR; TCRdb stores just in-frame clones and leaves some out. The repertoire holds tens of thousands of clones, around 79% seen once, with roughly 8.5% in the top ten. Material: peripheral blood, obtained from a patient treated with radiotherapy plus ipilimumab. The receptor source for this set is a human donor with non-small cell lung cancer who had a complete response to radiotherapy plus ipilimumab.

The CDR3 protein is CASSLGVGDFYEQYF. The CDR3 coding sequence is TGTGCCAGCAGCTTAGGGGTCGGGGATTTCTACGAGCAGTACTTC. V usage is TRBV7-9 and J usage is TRBJ2-5; TRBD2 is a possible D gene (5 bases). The J call could be wrong; TRBJ2-7 is a better fit for the DNA end. In germline, CDR1 is SEHNR, CDR2 FQNEAQ (reference sequence). There are 15 residues in the CDR3.

The V call is TRBV19, the J call TRBJ2-1; no clear D. The CDR3 is 15 residues long. Germline loops: CDR1 LNHDA, CDR2 SQIVND (reference sequence). V lost 3 bases to trimming and J lost 5 bases, with 14 bases between them. This chain's CDR3 is CASSISLETDNEQFF. The CDR3, as DNA: TGTGCCAGTAGTATCTCCCTAGAGACCGACAATGAGCAGTTCTTC.

This sequence joins TRBV9 and TRBJ2-5, with D uncertain. The V end lost 1 base, the J end lost 5 bases, and 9 bases lay between the germline ends. The germline V gene has CDR1 SGDLS and CDR2 YYNGEE. The CDR3 spans 13 residues. Written as DNA, the CDR3 is TGTGCCAGCAGCGTAAGCCCCCGGGAGACCCAGTACTTC. Translated, it gives CASSVSPRETQYF.

This clone was counted a single time. The chain uses TRBV30 and TRBJ2-7; 7 bases map to TRBD2. Germline lookup yields CDR1 GTSNPN and CDR2 SVGIG (reference sequence). J gave up 0 bases and V 6 bases, and 8 bases lay outside the gene matches. The CDR3 consists of 14 residues. CDR3 residues: CACAGLLSSYEQYF. The CDR3 DNA reads as TGTGCCTGCGCGGGACTACTGAGCTCCTACGAGCAGTACTTC.

The rearrangement uses TRBV14 and TRBJ1-1, with 9 bases that match TRBD1. The CDR3 runs to 13 residues. With 4 bases clipped from V and 4 bases from J, the junction kept 1 base outside the gene matches. Germline assignment: CDR1 SGHDN and CDR2 FVKESK. Here the CDR3 reads CASSPTGGTEAFF. The CDR3 nucleotides are TGTGCCAGCAGCCCGACAGGGGGCACTGAAGCTTTCTTT.

The genes are TRBV19 and TRBJ1-1, with TRBD1 as a possible D gene (5 bases). The V and J ends lost 0 bases and 3 bases respectively, with 14 bases between them. Germline V lookup: CDR1 LNHDA, CDR2 SQIVND (reference sequence). The CDR3 sequence is 16 residues long. The CDR3 loop is CASSIDRAWGDTEAFF. CDR3 bases: TGTGCCAGTAGTATAGATAGGGCTTGGGGGGACACTGAAGCTTTCTTT.

The chain couples TRBV5-4 to TRBJ1-2, with D unclear. The CDR3 totals 13 residues. V was cut by 4 bases and J by 8 bases, with 15 bases left in between. Germline CDR1 and CDR2: SGHNT and YYREEE (reference sequence). The CDR3 sequence: CASSGDVGWGYTF. The CDR3 region has the DNA TGTGCCAGCAGCGGAGACGTAGGCTGGGGCTACACCTTC.

The chain is built from TRBV11-3 and TRBJ2-2, with a tentative D call TRBD1 (6 bases). V was clipped by 5 bases and J by 1 base, with 20 bases between them. Per germline, CDR1 SGHNT and CDR2 YENEEA. The CDR3 spans 18 residues. In nucleotides, the CDR3 is TGTGCCAGCAGCCTCACTTTCTGGACAGTGCGGAACACCGGGGAGCTGTTTTTT. It yields the protein CASSLTFWTVRNTGELFF.

This sequence joins TRBV27 and TRBJ1-1, with TRBD1 identical over 12 bases. The J segment lost 5 bases and the V segment lost 8 bases, leaving 15 bases of the junction unmatched. From germline, CDR1 is MNHEY and CDR2 SMNVEV (reference sequence). This CDR3 region has 17 residues. DNA of the CDR3: TGTGCCAGCGGGTCTCCGGGACAGGGGGCGAGTGGGACTGAAGCTTTCTTT. Translation: CASGSPGQGASGTEAFF.

The DNA for the CDR3 is TGTGCCACCAGCAGAGATAGGTCGGGGGACGTCTTTTCACCCCTCCACTTT. It encodes CATSRDRSGDVFSPLHF. The genes are TRBV15 and TRBJ1-6, with D possibly being TRBD1 (5 bases). CDR1 is LNHNV, CDR2 YYDKDF, per germline (reference sequence). V was clipped by 0 bases and J by 9 bases, with 18 bases between them. This CDR3 has 17 amino acids.

CDR3 region: CASSPRGSSYEQYF. CDR3 DNA sequence: TGTGCCAGCAGCCCCCGAGGCAGCTCCTACGAGCAGTACTTC. The chain employs TRBV9 and TRBJ2-7, with no clear D. The V gene lost 4 bases and the J gene lost 0 bases, with 11 bases spanning the gap. This CDR3 region has 14 residues. Germline values: CDR1 SGDLS, CDR2 YYNGEE.

The rearrangement links TRBV7-2 to TRBJ2-2; TRBD2 agrees at 9 bases. CDR1 is SGHTA, CDR2 FQGNSA, per germline. With V trimmed by 3 bases and J by 6 bases, 5 bases remained unmatched. The CDR3 spans 15 residues. The CDR3 loop reads CASSFLAGAAGELFF. The CDR3 bases are TGTGCCAGCAGCTTTTTAGCGGGAGCGGCCGGGGAGCTGTTTTTT.

The V and J genes are TRBV2 and TRBJ1-1; D remains ambiguous. Trimming removed 4 bases from V and 5 bases from J, with 11 bases in between. Germline CDR1 and CDR2: SNHLY and FYNNEI. CDR3 length: 13 residues. The CDR3 is CASSGEVGTEAFF. The CDR3 DNA sequence: TGTGCCAGCAGTGGAGAGGTTGGGACTGAAGCTTTCTTT.

The chain employs TRBV15 and TRBJ2-5; 7 bases fit TRBD1. Trimming removed 4 bases from V and 2 bases from J; junction bases left unmatched: 4. The CDR3 totals 14 residues. Germline V gene sequence: CDR1 LNHNV, CDR2 YYDKDF (reference sequence). The CDR3 nucleotides are TGTGCCACCAGCAAGGGACAGCAACAAGAGACCCAGTACTTC. Its translation: CATSKGQQQETQYF.

This clone was observed once. The V and J genes are TRBV27 and TRBJ2-5; D might be TRBD2 (6 bases). The CDR3 has 17 amino acids. With 3 bases removed from V and 2 bases from J, the gap between germline ends came to 19 bases. Germline V CDR1 and CDR2: MNHEY, SMNVEV (reference sequence). This CDR3 reads CASSFSRGAGAQETQYF. Here the CDR3 DNA reads TGTGCCAGCAGTTTCAGTAGAGGAGCGGGCGCACAAGAGACCCAGTACTTC.

V and J are TRBV18 and TRBJ2-7, with a tentative D call TRBD1 (5 bases). The CDR3 sequence is 13 residues long. V was shortened by 1 base and J by 3 bases, with 7 bases between the two germline ends. Germline CDR1 KGHSH, CDR2 LQKENI. The CDR3 sequence is CASSPRGLYEQYV. DNA for the CDR3: TGTGCCAGCTCACCACGGGGCCTCTACGAGCAGTACGTC.

V is TRBV19 and J is TRBJ1-1; D not certain. V gave up 5 bases and J gave up 1 base, with 11 bases separating them. In germline, CDR1 is LNHDA, CDR2 SQIVND (reference sequence). This CDR3 is 14 amino acids long. The CDR3 coding sequence is TGTGCCAGTAGTCTAGCTACAGCGAACACTGAAGCTTTCTTT. This translates into CASSLATANTEAFF.

The gene calls are TRBV6-6 and TRBJ2-1; TRBD2 matches at 12 bases. J lost 8 bases, V lost 2 bases, and 1 base had no gene match. This CDR3 has 14 amino acids. The V gene's germline CDR1 is MNHNY and CDR2 SVGAGI (reference sequence). CDR3 loop: CASSYLAGGDEQFF. DNA of the CDR3: TGTGCCAGCAGTTACCTAGCGGGGGGGGATGAGCAGTTCTTC.

V gene TRBV19 combines with J gene TRBJ2-5; D unclear. Trimming cost V 2 bases and J 3 bases, with 7 bases left between them. Germline assignment: CDR1 LNHDA and CDR2 SQIVND (reference sequence). This CDR3 comprises 13 residues. The CDR3 loop is CASSIQAEETQYF. In DNA form, the CDR3 reads TGTGCCAGTAGTATACAGGCTGAAGAGACCCAGTACTTC. Looking up the rest from reference TRBV19 and TRBJ2-5 gives the full variable domain: DGGITQSPKYLFRKEGQNVTLSCEQNLNHDAMYWYRQDPGQGLRLIYYSQIVNDFQKGDIAEGYSVSREKKESFPLTVTSAQKNPTAFYLCASSIQAEETQYFGPGTRLLVL.

This chain connects TRBV30 to TRBJ2-3, with 7 bases identical to TRBD1. Germline trimming cut 6 bases from V and 0 bases from J; bases unmatched to any gene: 12. The CDR3 covers 16 residues. Germline assignment: CDR1 GTSNPN and CDR2 SVGIG (reference sequence). The CDR3 coding sequence is TGTGCCTGTCACCCCGGGACAGCAAGAAGCACAGATACGCAGTATTTT. This translates into CACHPGTARSTDTQYF.

This sequence joins TRBV19 and TRBJ1-1, with a weak D call TRBD1 (6 bases). This CDR3 has 15 amino acids. V was trimmed by 5 bases and J by 10 bases, leaving 23 bases between them. The V gene's germline CDR1 is LNHDA and CDR2 SQIVND (reference sequence). CDR3 loop: CASSPALGGIAGAFF. The CDR3 coding sequence is TGTGCCAGTAGTCCGGCGCTTGGGGGCATCGCGGGAGCTTTCTTT. Filled out from reference TRBV19 and TRBJ1-1, the complete variable domain reads DGGITQSPKYLFRKEGQNVTLSCEQNLNHDAMYWYRQDPGQGLRLIYYSQIVNDFQKGDIAEGYSVSREKKESFPLTVTSAQKNPTAFYLCASSPALGGIAGAFFGQGTRLTVV.

The gene calls are TRBV25-1 and TRBJ1-4; no clear D. Trimming took off 4 bases at V and 13 bases at J, with 10 bases between the two ends. This CDR3 spans 11 amino acids. Germline assignment: CDR1 MGHDK and CDR2 SYGVNS. The CDR3 DNA sequence: TGTGCCAGCAGTGTACGGGAGAGACTGTTTTTT. Its translation is CASSVRERLFF.

The chain is built from TRBV25-1 and TRBJ1-4, with D perhaps TRBD1 (5 bases). There are 15 residues in the CDR3. The V end lost 4 bases, the J end lost 1 base, and 10 bases lay between the germline ends. CDR1 is MGHDK and CDR2 is SYGVNS in the germline V gene. The CDR3, as DNA: TGTGCCAGCAGTGCCAACAGGATAACTAATGAAAAACTGTTTTTT. Protein: CASSANRITNEKLFF.

The V and J genes are TRBV7-2 and TRBJ2-2, with 7 bases aligning to TRBD2. This CDR3 is built from 16 residues. Germline V gene sequence: CDR1 SGHTA, CDR2 FQGNSA. V shed 1 base, J shed 4 bases, and the junction held 6 bases outside the gene matches. The CDR3 loop reads CASSLVTASGTGELFF. The CDR3, as DNA: TGTGCCAGCAGCTTAGTCACGGCTAGCGGCACCGGGGAGCTGTTTTTT.